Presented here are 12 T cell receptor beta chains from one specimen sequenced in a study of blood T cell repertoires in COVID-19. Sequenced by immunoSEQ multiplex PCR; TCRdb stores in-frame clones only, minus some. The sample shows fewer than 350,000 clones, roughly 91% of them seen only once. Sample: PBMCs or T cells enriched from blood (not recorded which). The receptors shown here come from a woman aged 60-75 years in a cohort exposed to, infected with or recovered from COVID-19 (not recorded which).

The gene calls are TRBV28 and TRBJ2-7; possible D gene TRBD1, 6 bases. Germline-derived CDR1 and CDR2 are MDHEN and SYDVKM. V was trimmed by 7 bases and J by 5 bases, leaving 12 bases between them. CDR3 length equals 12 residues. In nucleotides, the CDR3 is TGTGCCAGCACCTCAGGGGTACACGAGCAGTACTTC. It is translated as CASTSGVHEQYF.

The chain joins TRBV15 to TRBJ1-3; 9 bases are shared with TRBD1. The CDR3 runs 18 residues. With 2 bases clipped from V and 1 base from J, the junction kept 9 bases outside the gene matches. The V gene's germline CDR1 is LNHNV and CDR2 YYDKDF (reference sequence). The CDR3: CATSRPSTGGISGNTIYF. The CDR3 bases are TGTGCCACCAGCAGACCCTCGACAGGGGGAATATCTGGAAACACCATATATTTT.

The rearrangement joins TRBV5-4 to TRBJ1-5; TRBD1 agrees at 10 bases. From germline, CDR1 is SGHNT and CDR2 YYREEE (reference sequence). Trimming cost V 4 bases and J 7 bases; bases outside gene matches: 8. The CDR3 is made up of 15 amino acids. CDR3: CASSSSGDRGQPQHF. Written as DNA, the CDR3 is TGTGCCAGCAGCAGTAGCGGGGACAGGGGACAGCCCCAGCATTTT.

For the CDR3, the DNA is TGTGCCAGCTCACCACAGGATAGCGGGATTTTTAATGAGCAGTTCTTC. Encoded protein: CASSPQDSGIFNEQFF. V and J are TRBV18 and TRBJ2-1, with 8 nucleotides matching TRBD2. Germline CDR1 is KGHSH and CDR2 is LQKENI. The CDR3 loop spans 16 amino acids. With 1 base clipped from V and 7 bases from J, the junction kept 9 bases outside the gene matches. The complete variable domain, with remaining parts taken from reference TRBV18 and TRBJ2-1, reads NAGVMQNPRHLVRRRGQEARLRCSPMKGHSHVYWYRQLPEEGLKFMVYLQKENIIDESGMPKERFSAEFPKEGPSILRIQQVVRGDSAAYFCASSPQDSGIFNEQFFGPGTRLTVL.

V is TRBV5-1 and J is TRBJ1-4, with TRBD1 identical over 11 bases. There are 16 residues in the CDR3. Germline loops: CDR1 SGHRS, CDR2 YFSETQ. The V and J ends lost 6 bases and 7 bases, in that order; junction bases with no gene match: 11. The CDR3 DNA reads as TGCGCCAGCAAGCCAGGACAGGGGGCGCTGATTGAAAAACTGTTTTTT. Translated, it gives CASKPGQGALIEKLFF.

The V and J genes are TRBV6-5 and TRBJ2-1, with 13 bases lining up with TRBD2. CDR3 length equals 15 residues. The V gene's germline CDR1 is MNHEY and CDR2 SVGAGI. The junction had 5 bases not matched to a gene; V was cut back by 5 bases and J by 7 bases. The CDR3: CASSRGTSGANEQFF. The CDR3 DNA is TGTGCCAGCAGTAGGGGGACTAGCGGGGCTAATGAGCAGTTCTTC.

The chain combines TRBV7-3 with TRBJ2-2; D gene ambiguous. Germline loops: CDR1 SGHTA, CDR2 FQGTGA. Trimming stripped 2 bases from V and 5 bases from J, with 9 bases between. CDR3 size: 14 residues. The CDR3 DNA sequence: TGTGCCAGCAGCTTAGATGTGCGAACCGGGGAGCTGTTTTTT. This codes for CASSLDVRTGELFF.

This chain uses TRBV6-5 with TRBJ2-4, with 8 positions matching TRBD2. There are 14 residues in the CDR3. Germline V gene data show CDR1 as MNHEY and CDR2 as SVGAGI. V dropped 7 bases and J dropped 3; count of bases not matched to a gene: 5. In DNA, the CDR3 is TGTGCCAGCAAAGCGGGAGCCCTCAAAAACATTCAGTACTTC. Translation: CASKAGALKNIQYF.

DNA of the CDR3: TGCAGTGCTAGTCGGCGGGCCATGAACACTGAAGCTTTCTTT. It translates to CSASRRAMNTEAFF. The genes are TRBV20-1 and TRBJ1-1; D gene ambiguous. CDR1 is DFQATT and CDR2 is SNEGSKA in the germline V gene (reference sequence). The CDR3 loop spans 14 amino acids. Trimming removed 3 bases at V and 0 bases at J, with 11 bases between.

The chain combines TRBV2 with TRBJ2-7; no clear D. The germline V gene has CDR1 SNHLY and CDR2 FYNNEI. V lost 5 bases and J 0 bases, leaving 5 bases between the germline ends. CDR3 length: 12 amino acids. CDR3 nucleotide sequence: TGTGCCAGCAGTTATAGCTCCTACGAGCAGTACTTC. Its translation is CASSYSSYEQYF.

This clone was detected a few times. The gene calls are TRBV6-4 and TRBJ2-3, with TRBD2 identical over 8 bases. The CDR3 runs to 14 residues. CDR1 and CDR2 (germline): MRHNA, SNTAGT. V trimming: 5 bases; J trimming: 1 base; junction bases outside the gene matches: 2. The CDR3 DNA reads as TGTGCCAGCAGTCCGGGGGGGGGCACAGATACGCAGTATTTT. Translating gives CASSPGGGTDTQYF.

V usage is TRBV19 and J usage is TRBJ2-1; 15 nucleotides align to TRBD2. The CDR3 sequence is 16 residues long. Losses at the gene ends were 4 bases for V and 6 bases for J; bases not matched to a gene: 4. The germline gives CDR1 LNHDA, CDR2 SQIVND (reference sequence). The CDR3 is CASSTRTSGRANEQFF. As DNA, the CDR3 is TGTGCCAGTAGTACTCGGACTAGCGGGAGGGCCAATGAGCAGTTCTTC.